One and the same sample provided the 11 T cell receptor beta chains below, sequenced in a study of identical twins. TCRdb re-analysed the 5' RACE reads in MiXCR, keeping a single row per CDR3 protein. The profile shows more than 650,000 distinct CDR3 sequences, around 6% of them singletons. Sequenced sample: naive T cells sorted from blood. These receptors came from a man aged 18 to 30 in good health.

The chain links TRBV6-5 to TRBJ2-1; D perhaps matches TRBD2 (6 bases). CDR1 is MNHEY and CDR2 is SVGAGI in the germline V gene. The CDR3 spans 13 residues. V lost 4 bases and J 5 bases, leaving 9 bases between the germline ends. The CDR3 nucleotides read TGTGCCAGCAGTTCCGAGCGGGACAATGAGCAGTTCTTC. Its protein product is CASSSERDNEQFF.

J is TRBJ2-1 and V is TRBV6-5, with TRBD2 identical over 8 bases. The trim removed 3 bases at V and 5 bases at J, leaving 9 bases unmatched. The germline V gene has CDR1 MNHEY and CDR2 SVGAGI. The CDR3 runs 16 residues. CDR3 DNA sequence: TGTGCCAGCAGTTATAGAGAACTAGCGGAAAACAATGAGCAGTTCTTC. Translated, it gives CASSYRELAENNEQFF.

This clonotype was seen only a few times. V and J are TRBV6-6 and TRBJ2-1; 9 bases align to TRBD2. CDR1 MNHNY and CDR2 SVGAGI come from the germline V gene (reference sequence). This CDR3 spans 12 amino acids. V was pared by 7 bases and J by 10 bases, with 5 bases of the junction left unmatched. The CDR3 reads CASNPREGEQFF. CDR3 coding DNA: TGTGCCAGCAACCCGCGGGAGGGCGAGCAGTTCTTC.

The chain combines TRBV6-2 or TRBV6-3 with TRBJ2-1; 10 nucleotides agree with TRBD2. CDR3 length: 12 residues. V shed 8 bases and J 11 bases; nucleotides not matched to a gene: 6. Germline values: CDR1 MNHEY, CDR2 SVGEGT. CDR3: CASSQREGKQFF. The CDR3 bases are TGTGCCAGCTCTCAGCGGGAGGGGAAGCAGTTCTTC.

This sequence joins TRBV7-9 and TRBJ1-4, with D perhaps TRBD1 (6 bases). Germline CDR1 SEHNR, CDR2 FQNEAQ (reference sequence). This CDR3 comprises 14 residues. Trimming took off 1 base at V and 7 bases at J, with 10 bases between the two ends. CDR3 protein: CASSLGQATEKLFF. The CDR3, as DNA: TGTGCCAGCAGCTTAGGACAGGCAACTGAAAAACTGTTTTTT.

V usage is TRBV14 and J usage is TRBJ1-1; tentative D call: TRBD1 (5 bases). Germline V CDR1 and CDR2: SGHDN, FVKESK. The CDR3 is made up of 16 amino acids. Trimming left V 0 bases short and J 11 bases short, with 22 bases between. DNA of the CDR3: TGTGCCAGCAGCCAAGAGACGACCGGGACCCTACGTGGGGCTTTCTTT. This sequence encodes CASSQETTGTLRGAFF.

In its sample, this clonotype was seen a few times. The chain is built from TRBV27 and TRBJ2-6; 10 nucleotides align to TRBD1. Germline V gene data show CDR1 as MNHEY and CDR2 as SMNVEV (reference sequence). This CDR3 spans 18 amino acids. J lost 2 bases, V lost 5 bases, and 9 bases had no gene match. The CDR3 DNA sequence: TGTGCCAGCAGTCGGTTGCAGGGACAGGGGACTGGGGCCAACGTCCTGACTTTC. Amino acid sequence: CASSRLQGQGTGANVLTF. The full variable domain, rest sourced from reference TRBV27 and TRBJ2-6, is EAQVTQNPRYLITVTGKKLTVTCSQNMNHEYMSWYRQDPGLGLRQIYYSMNVEVTDKGDVPEGYKVSRKEKRNFPLILESPSPNQTSLYFCASSRLQGQGTGANVLTFGAGSRLTVL.

This clonotype was recorded at least ten times. J is TRBJ2-5 and V is TRBV20-1; TRBD2 matches at 9 bases. The CDR3 contains 15 residues. In germline, CDR1 is DFQATT, CDR2 SNEGSKA (reference sequence). The J segment lost 5 bases and the V segment lost 0 bases, leaving 7 bases of the junction unmatched. The CDR3 loop is CSAREPSGDLETQYF. CDR3 coding DNA: TGCAGTGCTAGAGAGCCTAGCGGGGATCTGGAGACCCAGTACTTC.

V gene TRBV28 combines with J gene TRBJ1-3; possibly TRBD1 for D (5 bases). Between the trimmed V and J ends, which lost 3 bases and 4 bases, there was a span of 19 bases. There are 17 residues in the CDR3. Per the germline V gene, CDR1 is MDHEN and CDR2 is SYDVKM. CDR3 in DNA: TGTGCCAGCAGTTTGTCTATCGGGGCTTCTGGAGGAAACACCATATATTTT. Translated, it gives CASSLSIGASGGNTIYF.

This rearrangement joins TRBV30 to TRBJ1-5, with D possibly being TRBD1 (6 bases). V lost 0 bases and J 1 base, leaving 10 bases between the germline ends. The CDR3 is made up of 15 amino acids. Germline CDR1 and CDR2: GTSNPN and SVGIG (reference sequence). Written as DNA, the CDR3 is TGTGCCTGGAGTGTAGGAGGGGGAAGCAATCAGCCCCAGCATTTT. Its protein product is CAWSVGGGSNQPQHF. Filled out from reference TRBV30 and TRBJ1-5, the complete variable domain reads SQTIHQWPATLVQPVGSPLSLECTVEGTSNPNLYWYRQAAGRGLQLLFYSVGIGQISSEVPQNLSASRPQDRQFILSSKKLLLSDSGFYLCAWSVGGGSNQPQHFGDGTRLSIL.

This clonotype was counted only a few times. This sequence joins TRBV7-2 and TRBJ2-5; TRBD2 matches at 12 bases. There are 15 residues in the CDR3. Germline V CDR1 and CDR2: SGHTA, FQGNSA. The trim removed 5 bases at V and 5 bases at J, leaving 6 bases unmatched. CDR3 protein: CASSALAGGWETQYF. The CDR3 DNA follows: TGTGCCAGCAGCGCACTAGCGGGAGGCTGGGAGACCCAGTACTTC. Supplemented by reference TRBV7-2 and TRBJ2-5, the full variable domain reads GAGVSQSPSNKVTEKGKDVELRCDPISGHTALYWYRQSLGQGLEFLIYFQGNSAPDKSGLPSDRFSAERTGGSVSTLTIQRTQQEDSAVYLCASSALAGGWETQYFGPGTRLLVL.